Following are 15 T cell receptor beta chains from one sample sequenced in a study of identical twins. TCRdb re-called the 5' RACE reads with MiXCR, one entry per CDR3 protein. The table includes around 650,000 distinct CDR3 sequences, under 8.5% detected once. The sample was also reused in another study, on yellow fever vaccine responses in identical twins.

Sequencing was carried out using PBMCs. Receptors were obtained from a woman between 18 and 29 years old in good health.

The genes are TRBV4-1 and TRBJ1-6; D ambiguous. The length of the CDR3 is 16 residues. Trimming removed 1 base from V and 8 bases from J, with 15 bases in between. Germline V CDR1 and CDR2: MGHRA, YSYEKL. In DNA form, the CDR3 reads TGCGCCAGCAGCCAAGTTAGGACCCTAAAAGATTCACCCCTCCACTTT. Encoded protein: CASSQVRTLKDSPLHF.

This clonotype was observed at least ten times. This chain uses TRBV13 with TRBJ2-3; D is uncertain. CDR3 size: 13 residues. V lost 6 bases, J lost 2 bases, and 9 bases lay in between. The V gene's germline CDR1 is PRHDT and CDR2 FYEKMQ (reference sequence). The CDR3 sequence is CASSVHNTDTQYF. CDR3 bases: TGTGCCAGCAGTGTCCATAACACAGATACGCAGTATTTT. The whole variable domain, remainder taken from reference TRBV13 and TRBJ2-3, is AAGVIQSPRHLIKEKRETATLKCYPIPRHDTVYWYQQGPGQDPQFLISFYEKMQSDKGSIPDRFSAQQFSDYHSELNMSSLELGDSALYFCASSVHNTDTQYFGPGTRLTVL.

This rearrangement joins TRBV24-1 to TRBJ2-5; 9 bases agree with TRBD1. This CDR3 spans 15 amino acids. Germline assignment: CDR1 KGHDR and CDR2 SFDVKD. Trimming removed 6 bases from V and 2 bases from J; junction bases left unmatched: 6. This CDR3 is CATSRGDRDQETQYF. In DNA form, the CDR3 reads TGTGCCACCAGTAGGGGGGACAGGGATCAAGAGACCCAGTACTTC.

This rearrangement joins TRBV28 to TRBJ2-3, with unresolved D. The CDR3 totals 16 residues. Germline-derived CDR1 and CDR2 are MDHEN and SYDVKM. V was cut by 3 bases and J by 0 bases, with 13 bases left in between. Here the CDR3 reads CASSLAEGASTDTQYF. CDR3 sequence (DNA): TGTGCCAGCAGTTTGGCTGAAGGAGCTAGCACAGATACGCAGTATTTT.

This clonotype occurred many times. The CDR3 is CASSGGGSSSYEQYF. The DNA of the CDR3 is TGTGCCAGCAGCGGAGGCGGGAGCAGCTCCTACGAGCAGTACTTC. V is TRBV5-5 and J is TRBJ2-7; 7 nucleotides align to TRBD2. Germline assignment: CDR1 SGHKS and CDR2 YYEKEE (reference sequence). V trimming: 4 bases; J trimming: 0 bases; junction bases outside the gene matches: 7. This CDR3 comprises 15 residues.

This clonotype was recorded a few times. This chain uses TRBV7-2 with TRBJ2-1, with 9 bases fitting TRBD2. V trimming: 0 bases; J trimming: 0 bases; junction bases outside the gene matches: 6. The CDR3 totals 18 residues. Per germline, CDR1 SGHTA and CDR2 FQGNSA. CDR3 bases: TGTGCCAGCAGCTTAGCGGCGGGAGGGGGGGGCTCCTACAATGAGCAGTTCTTC. Its translation is CASSLAAGGGGSYNEQFF.

This clonotype was counted only a few times. The CDR3 coding sequence is TGTGCCAGCGCTAGAGGGGGGACCTCAAGATCCCAGTACTTC. It yields the protein CASARGGTSRSQYF. The V and J genes are TRBV6-1 and TRBJ2-5; D possibly uses TRBD1 or TRBD2 (6 bases each). Germline-derived CDR1 and CDR2 are MNHNS and SASEGT. This CDR3 contains 14 residues. V lost 8 bases and J 9 bases, leaving 22 bases between the germline ends.

This clonotype was recorded at least ten times. The chain couples TRBV29-1 to TRBJ1-1, with D possibly TRBD1 on 5 matching bases. Germline CDR1 is SQVTM and CDR2 is ANQGSEA. This CDR3 comprises 12 residues. The V gene lost 4 bases and the J gene lost 5 bases, with 11 bases spanning the gap. CDR3 amino acids: CSVGGRGTEAFF. Written as DNA, the CDR3 is TGCAGCGTTGGGGGAAGGGGAACTGAAGCTTTCTTT.

Regarding this clonotype: A much larger clone lies one base from this, so it may be a read error. J is TRBJ2-3 and V is TRBV6-5; D unclear. This CDR3 contains 16 residues. CDR1 is MNHEY, CDR2 SVGAGI, per germline. Trimming stripped 2 bases from V and 4 bases from J, with 16 bases between. In nucleotides, the CDR3 is TGTGCCAGCAGTTACGAGCCCACGGCGAAAGCAGATACGCAGTATTTT. Protein sequence: CASSYEPTAKADTQYF.

The chain is built from TRBV20-1 and TRBJ2-7; TRBD2 matches at 8 bases. Germline CDR1 is DFQATT and CDR2 is SNEGSKA (reference sequence). The V gene end was trimmed by 0 bases and the J gene end by 4 bases; junction bases not matched to a gene: 5. The CDR3 covers 14 residues. The CDR3 sequence is CSARDQAGGYEQYF. The CDR3 DNA reads as TGCAGTGCTAGAGATCAGGCGGGAGGATACGAGCAGTACTTC.

The chain has TRBV29-1 and TRBJ1-3; tentative D call: TRBD1 (5 bases). V shed 0 bases and J shed 0 bases, with 12 bases lying between them. The CDR3 covers 16 residues. CDR1 and CDR2 (germline): SQVTM, ANQGSEA. CDR3 sequence (DNA): TGCAGCGTTGAAGATATGGGCAGGGACTCTGGAAACACCATATATTTT. Translation gives CSVEDMGRDSGNTIYF.

Ten or more counts support this clonotype. The J gene is TRBJ1-4, the V gene TRBV20-1; D remains ambiguous. Germline V gives CDR1 DFQATT, CDR2 SNEGSKA (reference sequence). Between the trimmed V and J ends, which lost 0 bases and 8 bases, there was a span of 4 bases. The CDR3 is 11 amino acids. In DNA form, the CDR3 reads TGCAGTGCTAGAGATCGGGAAAAACTGTTTTTT. This encodes CSARDREKLFF.

The chain employs TRBV5-1 and TRBJ1-1; D uncertain. CDR1 is SGHRS, CDR2 YFSETQ, per germline. This CDR3 is built from 13 residues. The V end was cut by 4 bases, the J end by 4 bases, with 11 bases between. DNA of the CDR3: TGCGCCAGCAGCCAAAGGGAGACCACTGAAGCTTTCTTT. Protein: CASSQRETTEAFF.

V is TRBV7-9 and J is TRBJ2-5; the D is unclear. Trimming stripped 4 bases from V and 9 bases from J, with 12 bases between. Germline V gene sequence: CDR1 SEHNR, CDR2 FQNEAQ (reference sequence). CDR3 length: 12 residues. The CDR3 is CASSSTDRSQYF. DNA for the CDR3: TGTGCCAGCAGCTCCACTGACCGATCCCAGTACTTC.

This clonotype was detected only a few times. The V gene is TRBV27, the J gene TRBJ2-7, with 9 nucleotides matching TRBD1. V shed 2 bases and J 4 bases; nucleotides not matched to a gene: 6. Germline CDR1 and CDR2: MNHEY and SMNVEV (reference sequence). The CDR3 length is 15 residues. CDR3 loop: CASSLTGTGKYEQYF. CDR3 sequence (DNA): TGTGCCAGCAGTTTAACCGGGACAGGGAAATACGAGCAGTACTTC.